The 10 T cell receptor beta chains in this list originate from one sample, sequenced in a study of low-dose radiotherapy and immunotherapy resistance in tumors (dated by TCRdb to the early 2020s). The listed sequencing device is Illumina MiniSeq. First-strand cDNA was synthesized using Superscript III and a set of TRAV- and TRBV-specific primers, so that both TCRalpha and TCRbeta chains were covered. TCRs were amplified with Phusion for around 18 PCR cycles using a constant-region primer together with the adapter attached to the V primers. TCRdb reprocessing: public reads trimmed at Q25 with fastp, clones called with MiXCR, in-frame beta chains kept. Merged by CDR3 protein, the rows form single entries marked with the most common genes and DNA. This sample lists tens of thousands of distinct CDR3 sequences; more than 8% were detected once. Clones ranked in the top ten supply 0.95% to 1.3% of the sample.

The time point label of this sample denotes: before trial treatment. Here the sequenced sample was PBMCs, taken before treatment. Receptor source: a male donor with prostate cancer.

At least ten counts were recorded for this clonotype. The rearrangement uses TRBV14 and TRBJ2-3; 7 bases are shared with TRBD2. Per the germline V gene, CDR1 is SGHDN and CDR2 is FVKESK. The CDR3 is 15 residues long. Trimming at V came to 4 bases and at J to 5 bases, leaving 9 bases not matched to a gene. CDR3 DNA sequence: TGTGCCAGCAGCCGGCCAGCGGGATTGGTAGATACGCAGTATTTT. Translated: CASSRPAGLVDTQYF.

This clonotype was recorded many times. The chain combines TRBV7-9 with TRBJ2-7; tentative D call: TRBD2 (6 bases). V lost 5 bases and J 5 bases, leaving 19 bases between the germline ends. Germline assignment: CDR1 SEHNR and CDR2 FQNEAQ (reference sequence). The CDR3 has 15 amino acids. The CDR3 coding sequence is TGTGCCAGCAGCGCAGAGGGCGGGGCCCCTGACGAGCAGTACTTC. It specifies CASSAEGGAPDEQYF.

In this sample, this clonotype turned up many times. The CDR3 DNA reads TGTGCCAGCAGCCAAGATGGGACTAGCGCCCGGGGGACCCAGTACTTC. Translation: CASSQDGTSARGTQYF. V usage is TRBV4-2 and J usage is TRBJ2-5; 10 nucleotides agree with TRBD2. Germline CDR1 reads LGHNA; CDR2 reads YNFKEQ. With V trimmed by 0 bases and J by 7 bases, 8 bases remained unmatched. The CDR3 is made up of 16 amino acids.

This clonotype was seen ten or more times. V gene TRBV20-1 combines with J gene TRBJ2-7; 9 positions agree with TRBD2. This CDR3 spans 17 amino acids. Germline CDR1 reads DFQATT; CDR2 reads SNEGSKA (reference sequence). The J segment lost 5 bases and the V segment lost 1 base, leaving 15 bases of the junction unmatched. The CDR3 protein is CSARVPLGAGGPDEQYF. CDR3 bases: TGCAGTGCTAGAGTCCCCCTGGGGGCGGGAGGGCCCGACGAGCAGTACTTC.

This clonotype was seen ten or more times. The J gene is TRBJ2-2, the V gene TRBV2, with TRBD2 identical over 7 bases. The CDR3 sequence is 16 residues long. V dropped 3 bases and J dropped 0; count of bases not matched to a gene: 4. Looked up from germline, CDR1 is SNHLY and CDR2 is FYNNEI. The CDR3: CASSELAAPNTGELFF. The DNA for the CDR3 is TGTGCCAGCAGTGAGCTAGCGGCTCCGAACACCGGGGAGCTGTTTTTT.

This clonotype appeared many times. This sequence joins TRBV7-6 and TRBJ2-1; TRBD2 matches 7 bases. Germline CDR1 is SGHVS and CDR2 is FNYEAQ. With 5 bases clipped from V and 0 bases from J, the junction kept 7 bases outside the gene matches. The CDR3 has 16 residues. Here the CDR3 reads CASSRLAAGSYNEQFF. DNA for the CDR3: TGTGCCAGCAGCCGCCTAGCGGCAGGCTCCTACAATGAGCAGTTCTTC.

This clonotype was found many times. The V call is TRBV4-3, the J call TRBJ2-1; 14 nucleotides match TRBD2. Germline V gene data show CDR1 as LGHNA and CDR2 as YSLEER. The CDR3 runs to 19 residues. The V segment lost 4 bases and the J segment 12 bases; nucleotides outside the gene matches: 20. The CDR3 DNA reads as TGCGCCAGCAGCCGACCCACCCGACTAGCGGGAGGGCCGATGCTTGGGCAGTTCTTC. It yields the protein CASSRPTRLAGGPMLGQFF.

Many counts were recorded for this clonotype. The rearrangement joins TRBV5-1 to TRBJ2-1; TRBD2 is a possible D gene (5 bases). Germline values: CDR1 SGHRS, CDR2 YFSETQ. Trimming cost V 7 bases and J 0 bases, with 11 bases left between them. The CDR3 loop spans 14 amino acids. CDR3 DNA: TGCGCCAGCGACACGGGGAGCTCCTACAATGAGCAGTTCTTC. This translates into CASDTGSSYNEQFF.

This clonotype was observed at least ten times. The CDR3 loop reads CASSLFRTSGPEGNEQFF. The DNA for the CDR3 is TGTGCCAGCAGTCTATTCAGGACTAGCGGGCCCGAGGGGAATGAGCAGTTCTTC. The rearrangement joins TRBV6-4 to TRBJ2-1, with 11 bases lining up with TRBD2. After removal of 5 bases from V and 7 bases from J, the junction contained 16 bases not matched to a gene. The germline gives CDR1 MRHNA, CDR2 SNTAGT. The CDR3 totals 18 residues.

Many counts were recorded for this clonotype. J is TRBJ2-2 and V is TRBV18; D remains ambiguous. With 8 bases removed from V and 5 bases from J, the gap between germline ends came to 12 bases. The germline gives CDR1 KGHSH, CDR2 LQKENI. The CDR3 spans 13 residues. For the CDR3, the DNA is TGTGCCAGCGCGACGGTGGGGACCGGGGAGCTGTTTTTT. This gives the protein CASATVGTGELFF. Combining the CDR3 with reference TRBV18 and TRBJ2-2 gives the whole variable domain NAGVMQNPRHLVRRRGQEARLRCSPMKGHSHVYWYRQLPEEGLKFMVYLQKENIIDESGMPKERFSAEFPKEGPSILRIQQVVRGDSAAYFCASATVGTGELFFGEGSRLTVL.